This TCR beta chain was obtained from a study of shared clonotypes between healthy human individuals. Unsorted PBMC DNA sequencing spanned ten immunoSEQ deep assay plates. Sequencing used immunoSEQ multiplex PCR; TCRdb keeps in-frame clones, though not all of them. Of nearly 500,000 clones detected, over 60% appear once; the ten largest clones hold 13%. As for this clone: Being one base from a much bigger clone, this may be a read error.

The sequence derives from a woman in her 40s in good health. Some clones in this sample may be carry-over from other donors' samples. The sequenced sample consisted of PBMCs.

The chain's CDR3 is CASSPRPLISKPEQYF. The CDR3 DNA is TGTGCCAGCAGCCCCAGGCCACTAATTTCGAAACCTGAACAGTACTTC. The rearrangement joins TRBV7-2 to TRBJ2-7; D unclear. Germline V gene sequence: CDR1 SGHTA, CDR2 FQGNSA. The CDR3 consists of 16 residues. V shed 5 bases and J shed 10 bases, with 27 bases lying between them. Full variable domain (missing parts from reference TRBV7-2 and TRBJ2-7): GAGVSQSPSNKVTEKGKDVELRCDPISGHTALYWYRQSLGQGLEFLIYFQGNSAPDKSGLPSDRFSAERTGGSVSTLTIQRTQQEDSAVYLCASSPRPLISKPEQYFGPGTRLTVT.